This TCR beta chain was identified in a study of monozygotic twins with inflammatory bowel disease. Study results and caveats: TCRbeta diversity (inverse Simpson) was lower in IBD patients than in healthy co-twins.

During cDNA synthesis, UMIs that each contained a 6-nucleotide sample barcode were added by means of template switching. With the 5' RACE reads reprocessed, TCRdb shows one record per CDR3 protein and no DNA. The sample table sets out over 200,000 distinct CDR3 sequences. Unsorted whole blood yielded the total RNA, with T cells left unselected. Germline lookup yields CDR1 DFQATT and CDR2 SNEGSKA (reference sequence). This CDR3 spans 13 amino acids. About this clonotype itself: Antigen: not known.

The J gene is TRBJ2-7, the V gene TRBV20-1; TCRdb returns TRBD1, unconfirmable since there is no DNA. The TCR comes from a human donor with ulcerative colitis or Crohn's disease, or a healthy co-twin of an affected twin (not recorded which). Sequenced sample: blood. The CDR3 loop reads CSANGQGYDEQYF.